These 14 T cell receptor beta chains were all obtained from the same sample, sequenced in a study of cytomegalovirus exposure and HLA in healthy donors. The PCR had 60 Vbeta and 13 Jbeta primers. Sequencing was performed with immunoSEQ multiplex PCR; in TCRdb, only in-frame clones are kept and a portion is missing. The repertoire holds about 160,000 clones, about four fifths seen once, with 7% to 8.5% in the top ten. What was sequenced was PBMCs. All receptors come from a male donor in good health and CMV-seropositive.

The J gene is TRBJ2-2, the V gene TRBV5-4; D may be TRBD2 (5 bases). The CDR3 spans 14 residues. V shed 0 bases and J shed 3 bases, with 6 bases lying between them. Germline V gene sequence: CDR1 SGHNT, CDR2 YYREEE (reference sequence). Written as DNA, the CDR3 is TGTGCCAGCAGCTTGGTGAGGGACACCGGGGAGCTGTTTTTT. Translating gives CASSLVRDTGELFF.

This chain uses TRBV5-1 with TRBJ1-2; 7 nucleotides match TRBD1. CDR1 is SGHRS, CDR2 YFSETQ, per germline. This CDR3 has 15 residues. Unmatched junction bases numbered 11, after V lost 2 bases and J lost 7 bases. The chain's CDR3 is CASSFAERGGSGYTF. CDR3 in DNA: TGCGCCAGCAGCTTTGCCGAACGAGGGGGCTCTGGCTACACCTTC.

This rearrangement joins TRBV5-3 to TRBJ2-7; D is possibly TRBD1 (6 bases). TRBV5-3 is designated an ORF whose function remains uncertain. Trimming shortened V by 4 bases and J by 2 bases, and 16 bases separated the two germline ends. This CDR3 has 15 amino acids. In DNA form, the CDR3 reads TGTGCCAGAAGCCGGACAGTCTCGACGACCTACGAGCAGTACTTC. Translated, it gives CARSRTVSTTYEQYF.

The J gene is TRBJ1-1, the V gene TRBV7-9; D might be TRBD1 (5 bases). Germline-derived CDR1 and CDR2 are SEHNR and FQNEAQ (reference sequence). V shed 6 bases and J shed 5 bases, with 19 bases lying between them. This CDR3 has 15 amino acids. The CDR3 spells CASRSGGGVATEAFF. The CDR3 DNA sequence: TGTGCCAGCAGATCGGGTGGGGGGGTTGCGACTGAAGCTTTCTTT.

The rearrangement uses TRBV6-5 and TRBJ2-3; D is unresolved. The V gene lost 2 bases and the J gene lost 0 bases, with 6 bases spanning the gap. This CDR3 is 14 amino acids long. CDR1 MNHEY and CDR2 SVGAGI come from the germline V gene. The CDR3 region has the DNA TGTGCCAGCAGTTACGTACAAAGCACAGATACGCAGTATTTT. Protein sequence: CASSYVQSTDTQYF.

The chain links TRBV6-5 to TRBJ1-1; D is perhaps TRBD1 (5 bases). V lost 8 bases to trimming and J lost 1 base, with 11 bases between them. This CDR3 is 13 amino acids long. Germline V lookup: CDR1 MNHEY, CDR2 SVGAGI. CDR3 loop: CASQGLWNTEAFF. CDR3 DNA sequence: TGTGCCAGCCAGGGCCTTTGGAACACTGAAGCTTTCTTT.

V and J are TRBV27 and TRBJ1-2, with 8 positions matching TRBD1. This CDR3 has 15 residues. V shed 6 bases and J 3 bases; nucleotides not matched to a gene: 9. Germline V lookup: CDR1 MNHEY, CDR2 SMNVEV (reference sequence). CDR3 sequence reads: CASSHRQGLDYGYTF. The CDR3 bases are TGTGCCAGCAGCCATCGACAGGGGTTGGACTATGGCTACACCTTC.

This clone was counted a few times. The V and J genes are TRBV4-2 and TRBJ2-1; 12 positions match TRBD2. With V trimmed by 0 bases and J by 6 bases, 3 bases remained unmatched. Germline V gene data show CDR1 as LGHNA and CDR2 as YNFKEQ. The CDR3 contains 16 residues. The CDR3 sequence: CASSQEASGGANEQFF. CDR3 DNA sequence: TGTGCCAGCAGCCAAGAGGCTAGCGGGGGGGCCAATGAGCAGTTCTTC.

The J gene is TRBJ2-7, the V gene TRBV4-2; maybe TRBD1 (6 bases). V shed 2 bases and J shed 3 bases, with 11 bases lying between them. Looked up from germline, CDR1 is LGHNA and CDR2 is YNFKEQ. This CDR3 contains 14 residues. The CDR3: CASSQRTAYYEQYF. CDR3 DNA sequence: TGTGCCAGCAGCCAAAGGACAGCGTACTACGAGCAGTACTTC.

The chain links TRBV4-2 to TRBJ1-3; TRBD1 is a possible D gene (5 bases). Trimming pared 0 bases from V and 4 bases from J, leaving 10 bases between. There are 15 residues in the CDR3. The germline V gene encodes CDR1 LGHNA and CDR2 YNFKEQ. The CDR3 loop reads CASSQDAAGGNTIYF. The CDR3 bases are TGTGCCAGCAGCCAAGATGCGGCAGGGGGAAACACCATATATTTT.

The rearrangement links TRBV11-2 to TRBJ2-5; 8 bases are a match to TRBD2. Trimming removed 1 base from V and 4 bases from J; junction bases left unmatched: 8. The CDR3 spans 16 residues. Germline V gene lookup returns CDR1 SGHAT and CDR2 FQNNGV. DNA for the CDR3: TGTGCCAGCAGCTTAGGGGGTAGCGGGGTGGGAGAGACCCAGTACTTC. Amino acids: CASSLGGSGVGETQYF.

This chain links TRBV5-1 with TRBJ2-7; 7 nucleotides match TRBD2. After removal of 2 bases from V and 7 bases from J, the junction contained 18 bases not matched to a gene. The CDR3 sequence is 17 residues long. Germline V gene lookup returns CDR1 SGHRS and CDR2 YFSETQ. The CDR3 protein is CASSFKPFSGVVGEQYF. DNA of the CDR3: TGCGCCAGCAGCTTCAAACCCTTCAGCGGGGTCGTGGGTGAGCAGTACTTC.

The J gene is TRBJ1-5, the V gene TRBV27, with D unresolved. Trimming pared 1 base from V and 3 bases from J, leaving 10 bases between. Germline V CDR1 and CDR2: MNHEY, SMNVEV (reference sequence). The CDR3 covers 15 residues. This CDR3 reads CASSLFGDLNQPQHF. CDR3 coding DNA: TGTGCCAGCAGTTTATTCGGAGACCTCAATCAGCCCCAGCATTTT.

This chain links TRBV19 with TRBJ2-1, with D possibly matching TRBD2 (5 bases). V gave up 7 bases and J gave up 3 bases, with 19 bases separating them. The CDR3 runs to 16 residues. Per the germline V gene, CDR1 is LNHDA and CDR2 is SQIVND (reference sequence). DNA of the CDR3: TGTGCCAGTACCCCCCAAGTCCAGCGGCTCTACAATGAGCAGTTCTTC. It encodes CASTPQVQRLYNEQFF.